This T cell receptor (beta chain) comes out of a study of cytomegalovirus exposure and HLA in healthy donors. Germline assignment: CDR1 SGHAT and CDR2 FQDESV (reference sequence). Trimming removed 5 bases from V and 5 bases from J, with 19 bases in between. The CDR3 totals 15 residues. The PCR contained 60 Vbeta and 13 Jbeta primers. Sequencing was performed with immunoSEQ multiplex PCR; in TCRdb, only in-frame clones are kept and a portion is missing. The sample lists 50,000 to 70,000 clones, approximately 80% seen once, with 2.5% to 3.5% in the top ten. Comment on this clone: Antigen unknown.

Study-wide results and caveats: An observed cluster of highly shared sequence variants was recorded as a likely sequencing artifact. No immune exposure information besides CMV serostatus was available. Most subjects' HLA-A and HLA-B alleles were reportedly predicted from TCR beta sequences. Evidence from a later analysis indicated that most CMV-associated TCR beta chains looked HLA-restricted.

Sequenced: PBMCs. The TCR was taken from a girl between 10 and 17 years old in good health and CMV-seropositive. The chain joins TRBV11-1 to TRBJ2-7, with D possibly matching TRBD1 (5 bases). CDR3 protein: CASSRDWQSGNEQYF. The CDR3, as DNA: TGTGCCAGCAGCCGAGATTGGCAGTCAGGGAACGAGCAGTACTTC.